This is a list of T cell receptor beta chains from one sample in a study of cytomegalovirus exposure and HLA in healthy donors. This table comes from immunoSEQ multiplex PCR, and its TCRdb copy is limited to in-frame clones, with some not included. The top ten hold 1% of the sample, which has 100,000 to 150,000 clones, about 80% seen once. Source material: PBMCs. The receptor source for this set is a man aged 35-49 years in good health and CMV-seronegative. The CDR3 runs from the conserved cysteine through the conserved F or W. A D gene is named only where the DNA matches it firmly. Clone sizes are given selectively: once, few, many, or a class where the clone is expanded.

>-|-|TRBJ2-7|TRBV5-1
CASSLAGRSYEQYF
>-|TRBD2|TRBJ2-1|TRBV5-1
CASSLRLAAGNEQFF
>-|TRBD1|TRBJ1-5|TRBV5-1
CASSLAGQINQPQHF
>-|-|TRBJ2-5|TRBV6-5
CASTRDTSFGETQYF
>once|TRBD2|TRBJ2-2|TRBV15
CATSSRHWGGTGELFF
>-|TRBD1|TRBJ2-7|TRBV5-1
CASSAGQGTYEQYF
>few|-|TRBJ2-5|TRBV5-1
CASSAQGGETQYF
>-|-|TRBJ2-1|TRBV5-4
CASSPRGFSSYNEQFF
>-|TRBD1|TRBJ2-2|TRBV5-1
CASSEPGQGSNGELFF
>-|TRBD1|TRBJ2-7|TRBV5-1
CASSSTGTGGVEQYF
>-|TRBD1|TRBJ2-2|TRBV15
CATSRATGGNTGELFF
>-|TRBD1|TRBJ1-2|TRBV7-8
CASHGPAPTGGKGGYTF
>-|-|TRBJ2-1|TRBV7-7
CASSLSPAVTYNEQFF
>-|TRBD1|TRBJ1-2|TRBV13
CASSLDRGNYGYTF
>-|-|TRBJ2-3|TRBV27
CASSLSAGDTQYF
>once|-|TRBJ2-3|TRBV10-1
CASSPSSADTQYF
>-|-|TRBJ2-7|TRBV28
CASLRPGTYEQYF
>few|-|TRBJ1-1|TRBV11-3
CASSREGSETEAFF
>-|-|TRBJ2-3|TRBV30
CVWSSAAGTRDTQYF
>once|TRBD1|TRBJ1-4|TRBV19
CASSIGTGTTNEKLFF
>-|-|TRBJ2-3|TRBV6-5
CASSYAHEIRADTQYF
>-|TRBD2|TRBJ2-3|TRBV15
CATSRDVGGRSDTQYF